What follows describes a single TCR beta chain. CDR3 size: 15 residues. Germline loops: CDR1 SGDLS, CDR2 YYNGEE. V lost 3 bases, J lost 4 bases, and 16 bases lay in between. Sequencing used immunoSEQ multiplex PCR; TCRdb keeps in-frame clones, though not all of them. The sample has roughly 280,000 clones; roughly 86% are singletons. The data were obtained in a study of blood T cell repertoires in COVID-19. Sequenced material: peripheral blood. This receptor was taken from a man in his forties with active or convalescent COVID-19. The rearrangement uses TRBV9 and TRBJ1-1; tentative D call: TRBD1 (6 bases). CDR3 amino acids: CASSAFTGYPTEAFF. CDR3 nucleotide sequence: TGTGCCAGCAGCGCCTTTACAGGGTATCCCACTGAAGCTTTCTTT. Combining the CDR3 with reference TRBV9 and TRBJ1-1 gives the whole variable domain DSGVTQTPKHLITATGQRVTLRCSPRSGDLSVYWYQQSLDQGLQFLIQYYNGEERAKGNILERFSAQQFPDLHSELNLSSLELGDSALYFCASSAFTGYPTEAFFGQGTRLTVV.